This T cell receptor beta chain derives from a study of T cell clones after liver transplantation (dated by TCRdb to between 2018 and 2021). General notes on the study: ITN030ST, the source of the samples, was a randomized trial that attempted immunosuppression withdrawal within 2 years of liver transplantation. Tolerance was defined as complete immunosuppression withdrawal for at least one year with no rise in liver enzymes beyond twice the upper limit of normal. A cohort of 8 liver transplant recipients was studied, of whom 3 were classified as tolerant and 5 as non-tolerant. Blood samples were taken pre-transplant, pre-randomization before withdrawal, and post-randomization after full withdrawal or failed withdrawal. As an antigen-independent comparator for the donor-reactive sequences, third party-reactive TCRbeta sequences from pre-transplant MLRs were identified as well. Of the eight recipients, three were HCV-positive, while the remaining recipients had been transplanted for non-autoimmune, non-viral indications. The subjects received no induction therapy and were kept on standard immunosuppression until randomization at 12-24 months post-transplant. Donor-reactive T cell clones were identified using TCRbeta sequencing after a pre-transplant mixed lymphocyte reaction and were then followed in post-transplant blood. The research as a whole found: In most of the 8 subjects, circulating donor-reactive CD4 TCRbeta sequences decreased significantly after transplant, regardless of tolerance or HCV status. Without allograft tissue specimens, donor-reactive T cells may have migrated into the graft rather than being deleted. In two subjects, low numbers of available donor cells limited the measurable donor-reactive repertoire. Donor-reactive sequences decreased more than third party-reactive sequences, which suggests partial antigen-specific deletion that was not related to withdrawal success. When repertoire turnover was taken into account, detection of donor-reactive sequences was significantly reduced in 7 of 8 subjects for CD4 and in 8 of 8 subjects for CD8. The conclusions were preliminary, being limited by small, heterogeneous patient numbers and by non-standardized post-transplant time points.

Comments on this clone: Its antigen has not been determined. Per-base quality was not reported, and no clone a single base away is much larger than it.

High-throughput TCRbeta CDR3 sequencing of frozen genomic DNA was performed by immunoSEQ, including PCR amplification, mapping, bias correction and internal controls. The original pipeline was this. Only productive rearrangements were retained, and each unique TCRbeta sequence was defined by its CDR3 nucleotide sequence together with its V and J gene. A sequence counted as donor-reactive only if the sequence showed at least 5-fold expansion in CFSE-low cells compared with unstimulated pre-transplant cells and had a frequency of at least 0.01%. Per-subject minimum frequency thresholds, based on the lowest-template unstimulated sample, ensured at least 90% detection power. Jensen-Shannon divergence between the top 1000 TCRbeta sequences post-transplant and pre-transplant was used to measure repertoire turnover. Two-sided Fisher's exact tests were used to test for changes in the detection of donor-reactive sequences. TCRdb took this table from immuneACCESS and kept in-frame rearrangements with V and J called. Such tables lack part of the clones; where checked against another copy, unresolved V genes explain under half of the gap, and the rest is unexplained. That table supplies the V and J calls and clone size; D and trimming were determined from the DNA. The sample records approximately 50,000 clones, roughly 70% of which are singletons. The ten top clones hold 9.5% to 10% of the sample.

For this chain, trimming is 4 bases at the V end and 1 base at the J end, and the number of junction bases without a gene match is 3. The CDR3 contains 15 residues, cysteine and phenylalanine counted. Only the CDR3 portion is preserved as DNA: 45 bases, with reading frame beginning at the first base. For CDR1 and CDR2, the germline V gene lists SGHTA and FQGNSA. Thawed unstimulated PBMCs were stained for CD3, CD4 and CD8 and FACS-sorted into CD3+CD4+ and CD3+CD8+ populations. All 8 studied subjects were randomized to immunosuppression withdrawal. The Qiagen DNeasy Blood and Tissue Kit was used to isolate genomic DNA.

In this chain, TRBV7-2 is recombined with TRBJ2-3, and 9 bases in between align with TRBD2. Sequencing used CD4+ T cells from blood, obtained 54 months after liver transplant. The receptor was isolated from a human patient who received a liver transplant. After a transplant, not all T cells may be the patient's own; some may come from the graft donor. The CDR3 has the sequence CASSSWTSGTDTQYF. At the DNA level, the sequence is TGTGCCAGCAGCTCCTGGACTAGCGGCACAGATACGCAGTATTTT.